The 16 T cell receptor beta chains in this list originate from one sample, sequenced in a study of cytomegalovirus exposure and HLA in healthy donors. With 60 Vbeta and 13 Jbeta primers, the PCR was carried out. Assay: immunoSEQ multiplex PCR; the TCRdb copy retains only in-frame clones and omits some. The sample lists over 150,000 clones, roughly three quarters occurring once. The specimen sequenced was PBMCs. These receptors were collected from a male donor in good health and CMV-seronegative.

This clone was counted only a few times. The V gene is TRBV6-5, the J gene TRBJ1-1, with 7 bases fitting TRBD1. Losses at the gene ends were 0 bases for V and 7 bases for J; bases not matched to a gene: 5. CDR1 is MNHEY and CDR2 is SVGAGI in the germline V gene. The CDR3 contains 14 residues. The chain's CDR3 is CASSYSTGAGEAFF. The CDR3 DNA follows: TGTGCCAGCAGTTACTCAACAGGGGCAGGTGAAGCTTTCTTT.

The V gene is TRBV6-6, the J gene TRBJ1-1, with D perhaps TRBD1 (5 bases). V lost 6 bases to trimming and J lost 3 bases, with 11 bases between them. Germline V gene data show CDR1 as MNHNY and CDR2 as SVGAGI (reference sequence). There are 13 residues in the CDR3. The CDR3 nucleotides are TGTGCCAGCAGCAGGGTAGTTGACACTGAAGCTTTCTTT. Amino acid sequence: CASSRVVDTEAFF.

The V gene is TRBV6-5, the J gene TRBJ2-3, with 10 nucleotides matching TRBD2. Germline V gene lookup returns CDR1 MNHEY and CDR2 SVGAGI. Germline trimming cut 5 bases from V and 2 bases from J; bases unmatched to any gene: 4. CDR3 length equals 15 residues. The CDR3 nucleotides are TGTGCCAGCAGTCGAGCGGGAGGGGTCACAGATACGCAGTATTTT. This translates into CASSRAGGVTDTQYF.

V usage is TRBV28 and J usage is TRBJ1-2; a possible D gene is TRBD1 (5 bases). V gave up 3 bases and J gave up 8 bases, with 16 bases separating them. Germline V lookup: CDR1 MDHEN, CDR2 SYDVKM. The length of the CDR3 is 14 residues. The CDR3 sequence: CASSFQPLRGGYTF. The CDR3 nucleotides read TGTGCCAGCAGTTTCCAACCCCTACGGGGGGGCTACACCTTC.

The chain links TRBV12-5 to TRBJ2-4, with a possible D match to TRBD1 (6 bases). This CDR3 contains 18 residues. Per germline, CDR1 LGHNT and CDR2 FRNRAP. Trimming pared 0 bases from V and 4 bases from J, leaving 19 bases between. The CDR3 is CASGLVQRGLNLKNIQYF. In DNA form, the CDR3 reads TGTGCTAGTGGTTTGGTGCAAAGGGGGTTGAACCTAAAAAACATTCAGTACTTC. Full variable domain (missing parts from reference TRBV12-5 and TRBJ2-4): DARVTQTPRHKVTEMGQEVTMRCQPILGHNTVFWYRQTMMQGLELLAYFRNRAPLDDSGMPKDRFSAEMPDATLATLKIQPSEPRDSAVYFCASGLVQRGLNLKNIQYFGAGTRLSVL.

This clone has a single count. The rearrangement links TRBV15 to TRBJ1-2; 8 nucleotides align to TRBD1. V shed 3 bases and J 4 bases; nucleotides not matched to a gene: 4. CDR3 size: 14 residues. The germline CDR1 and CDR2 sequences are LNHNV and YYDKDF (reference sequence). DNA of the CDR3: TGTGCCACCAGCAGTAAAACAGGGGGCTATGGCTACACCTTC. It yields the protein CATSSKTGGYGYTF.

The gene calls are TRBV6-1 and TRBJ2-3; a possible D gene is TRBD2 (6 bases). This CDR3 is built from 14 residues. Germline V gene data show CDR1 as MNHNS and CDR2 as SASEGT. Trimming pared 7 bases from V and 10 bases from J, leaving 21 bases between. CDR3 protein: CASILSRERSAQYF. The CDR3 nucleotides read TGTGCCAGCATCCTATCGCGGGAAAGATCGGCGCAGTATTTT.

The rearrangement links TRBV27 to TRBJ2-5; perhaps TRBD1 as D (6 bases). The CDR3 is made up of 13 amino acids. The germline CDR1 and CDR2 sequences are MNHEY and SMNVEV (reference sequence). V lost 8 bases to trimming and J lost 5 bases, with 15 bases between them. The CDR3 DNA reads as TGTGCCAGCTCCCTAGGGGGACGGGAGACCCAGTACTTC. This codes for CASSLGGRETQYF.

CDR3 in amino acids: CSVEPSGSYNEQFF. The CDR3 region has the DNA TGCAGCGTTGAGCCTAGCGGTTCCTACAATGAGCAGTTCTTC. This chain joins TRBV29-1 and TRBJ2-1; TRBD2 matches at 7 bases. The CDR3 covers 14 residues. The germline V gene encodes CDR1 SQVTM and CDR2 ANQGSEA. The junction had 3 bases not matched to a gene; V was cut back by 3 bases and J by 1 base.

This clone was counted between two and nine times. CDR3 loop: CASSVATGGDEQYF. The CDR3 nucleotides are TGTGCCAGCAGCGTAGCGACAGGGGGCGACGAGCAGTACTTC. The chain couples TRBV9 to TRBJ2-7; 10 bases agree with TRBD1. CDR3 length: 14 amino acids. Germline CDR1 is SGDLS and CDR2 is YYNGEE. The J segment lost 5 bases and the V segment lost 0 bases, leaving 2 bases of the junction unmatched.

The chain uses TRBV7-9 and TRBJ1-4; 9 bases align to TRBD1. This CDR3 has 15 residues. Germline trimming cut 5 bases from V and 5 bases from J; bases unmatched to any gene: 6. The germline V gene has CDR1 SEHNR and CDR2 FQNEAQ (reference sequence). CDR3: CASSAFGTGNEKLFF. The CDR3 nucleotides read TGTGCCAGCAGCGCCTTTGGGACAGGGAATGAAAAACTGTTTTTT.

This clone has a single count. The chain joins TRBV15 to TRBJ1-5, with a weak D call TRBD1 (5 bases). There are 17 residues in the CDR3. The germline gives CDR1 LNHNV, CDR2 YYDKDF (reference sequence). V was shortened by 6 bases and J by 1 base, with 19 bases between the two germline ends. The DNA of the CDR3 is TGTGCCACCAGTCCTTCGTCAGGGTACCGAAGCAATCAGCCCCAGCATTTT. As protein: CATSPSSGYRSNQPQHF.

V gene TRBV4-1 combines with J gene TRBJ1-5, with no clear D. The CDR3 totals 15 residues. Trimming stripped 1 base from V and 9 bases from J, with 16 bases between. Germline CDR1 is MGHRA and CDR2 is YSYEKL. CDR3 region: CASSQVSPPGSPQHF. The CDR3 DNA reads TGCGCCAGCAGCCAAGTAAGTCCCCCAGGATCGCCCCAGCATTTT.

The gene calls are TRBV23-1 and TRBJ1-3, with a weak D call TRBD1 (6 bases). TRBV23-1 has ORF status, its function being uncertain. This CDR3 contains 14 residues. V lost 6 bases and J lost 3, with 12 bases in between. DNA for the CDR3: TGCGCCAGCAGGGGGCCAGGGGTTGGAAACACCATATATTTT. Protein product: CASRGPGVGNTIYF.

The genes are TRBV29-1 and TRBJ1-3; D remains ambiguous. The V gene's germline CDR1 is SQVTM and CDR2 ANQGSEA. The CDR3 has 13 amino acids. The V end was cut by 5 bases, the J end by 0 bases, with 8 bases between. CDR3 residues: CSVSLISGNTIYF. The CDR3 DNA reads TGCAGCGTTAGCCTGATCTCTGGAAACACCATATATTTT.

This chain connects TRBV27 to TRBJ1-5; weak D call: TRBD1 (6 bases). Germline V gene sequence: CDR1 MNHEY, CDR2 SMNVEV (reference sequence). CDR3 length equals 16 residues. V dropped 0 bases and J dropped 7 bases, with 16 bases sitting between them. In DNA form, the CDR3 reads TGTGCCAGCAGTTTATCGGACAGCTTCCCAGGGCAGCCCCAGCATTTT. Protein: CASSLSDSFPGQPQHF.